This T cell receptor beta chain was retrieved from a study of blood T cell repertoires in COVID-19 (dated by TCRdb to the early 2020s). For context, the study as a whole: Samples covering the acute and convalescent phases of COVID-19 were provided by collaborators in the United States, Italy and Spain. Sample metadata almost always included a de-identified subject ID, COVID-19 status, age in years and sex. Deeply sampled blood TCRbeta repertoires from subjects exposed to, actively infected with, or recovered from COVID-19 were included in the dataset. Where HLA class I and class II types were available, the types were taken from metadata supplied by the sample provider, not from assay-based typing. The repertoires were released in a freely available public database meant as a resource for research on the immune response to SARS-CoV-2. The material from the prospective study consisted of cDNA or gDNA derived from T cells, B-cell-depleted T cells, or PBMCs. Samples came from the ongoing ImmuneRACE study (first 160 participants) plus 1,254 subjects from 6 global collaborators.

Study-wide findings and limitations: How much clinical and demographic metadata was included differed by source and by participant, and the metadata was provided uncurated.

In the prospective study, participants were roughly 18 to 100 years old, resided in around 25 geographic areas of the United States, and were enrolled through a virtual design. In the prospective study, cohorts were assigned on the basis of participant-reported clinical history obtained from a screening survey and a study questionnaire. Recovered participants in ImmuneRACE Cohort 3 were defined by two consecutive negative NP/OP PCR tests, clearance by a healthcare professional, or resolution of symptoms. In the prospective study, mobile phlebotomists collected whole blood, serum and a nasopharyngeal or oropharyngeal swab from each participant. Over a roughly 2-month period, participants in the prospective study had the option of providing additional blood draws and questionnaires. Before DNA extraction, prospective study blood samples were shipped either frozen or at room temperature. The V end gives up 6 bases and the J end 4 bases, leaving 1 base in the junction not matched to a gene. Including the terminal cysteine and phenylalanine, the CDR3 comprises 12 residues. CDR3 DNA is the only sequence kept; it has 36 bases, read in frame from the first base. Sequences SNHLY (CDR1) and FYNNEI (CDR2) are obtained from the germline V gene.

Points on this clone: Its binding antigen is unknown. The record has no base qualities; no much larger clone is one base away.

TCRbeta CDR3 regions were amplified from genomic DNA using the immunoSEQ Assay, a bias-controlled multiplex PCR. The study's own analysis went as follows. Within the assay, amplification of reference gene primers was used to estimate how many nucleated cells each sample contained. Sequence reads were collapsed and filtered to measure the absolute abundance of every unique TCRbeta CDR3 rearrangement. For each sample, productive Simpson clonality was calculated as the square root of Simpson's diversity index over productive rearrangements. The table comes from immuneACCESS by way of TCRdb, which keeps in-frame sequences with V and J called. Part of the clones is missing from these tables; in studies checked, under half for an unresolved V gene and the rest for unknown reasons. The DNA was the basis for D and trimming; V, J and clone size are from that table. This sample lists some 310,000 clones; nearly 90% were detected once. The biggest ten clones account for about 9.4% of the sample.

The source of this sequence is a woman in her 30s who had recovered from COVID-19. Material for sequencing was PBMCs or T cells enriched from blood (not recorded which). This chain joins TRBV2 to TRBJ2-3; the central 7 bases match TRBD2. The sequence in DNA is TGTGCCAGCAGGGCGGGGGCAGATACGCAGTATTTT. It codes for CASRAGADTQYF.